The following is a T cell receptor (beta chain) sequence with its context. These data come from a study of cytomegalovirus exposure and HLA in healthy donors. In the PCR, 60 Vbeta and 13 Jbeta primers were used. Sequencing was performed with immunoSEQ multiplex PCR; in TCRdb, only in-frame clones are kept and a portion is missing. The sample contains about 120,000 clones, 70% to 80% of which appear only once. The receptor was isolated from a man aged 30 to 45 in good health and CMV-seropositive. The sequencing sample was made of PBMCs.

As DNA, the CDR3 is TGCGCCAGCAGCTTGGAGACAGGGGGCCTCTATGGCTACACCTTC. As protein: CASSLETGGLYGYTF. The chain joins TRBV5-1 to TRBJ1-2, with 10 bases lining up with TRBD1. CDR1 and CDR2 (germline): SGHRS, YFSETQ. Trimming took 0 bases from V and 4 from J; bases not matched to a gene: 3. The CDR3 is 15 amino acids.